One sample yielded the 23 T cell receptor beta chains listed below, sequenced in a study of T-cell memory formation after mild COVID-19 (dated by TCRdb to about 2021). Library prep was done by 5' RACE. Sequenced using an Illumina NovaSeq 6000. Starting from the raw public reads, TCRdb applied fastp trimming at Q25, assembled clones with MiXCR and retained in-frame beta chains. One record per CDR3 amino acid sequence lists the most common genes and DNA. For this sample the table gives hundreds of thousands of distinct CDR3 sequences, of which over 25% were detected only once. The top ten clones comprise about 14% of the sample. The material sequenced was PBMCs or a T cell subset sorted from them (not recorded which). These receptors were obtained from an adult woman who had mild COVID-19 (a few samples of this study predate the infection). The sample titles of this study are shuffled in the database, so cell type and time point are left out; the donor was told from shared clones.

This clonotype was counted a few times. CDR3 sequence: CASSWTSGTHTEAFF. The CDR3 DNA is TGTGCCAGCAGCTGGACTTCCGGGACACACACTGAAGCTTTCTTT. The chain couples TRBV11-2 to TRBJ1-1, with D tentatively TRBD1 (6 bases). Trimming stripped 4 bases from V and 3 bases from J, with 15 bases between. This CDR3 contains 15 residues. The germline V gene has CDR1 SGHAT and CDR2 FQNNGV.

This clonotype showed up just a few times. The chain couples TRBV12-3 or TRBV12-4 to TRBJ2-7, with a tentative D call TRBD2 (5 bases). This CDR3 contains 13 residues. V lost 5 bases and J 2 bases, leaving 10 bases between the germline ends. CDR3 DNA sequence: TGTGCCAGCAGTGCTAGCCATACCTACGAGCAGTACTTC. Amino acids: CASSASHTYEQYF.

The chain joins TRBV15 to TRBJ1-4; TRBD1 agrees at 8 bases. V lost 0 bases and J lost 8; bases outside the gene matches: 8. The CDR3 contains 16 residues. Germline values: CDR1 LNHNV, CDR2 YYDKDF (reference sequence). The CDR3 spells CATSRDYQGAGEKLFF. The CDR3 DNA is TGTGCCACCAGCAGAGATTATCAGGGGGCAGGGGAAAAACTGTTTTTT.

About this clonotype: One junction end disagrees with the germline gene, perhaps due to a read error. This chain uses TRBV5-6 with TRBJ2-3; 14 bases fit TRBD2. The CDR3 sequence is 11 residues long. Looked up from germline, CDR1 is SGHDT and CDR2 is YYEEEE. The CDR3 region has the DNA TGTGCCAGCAGCCTGGGACTAGCGGGGGAGTTC. It yields the protein CASSLGLAGEF.

The chain carries TRBV7-3 and TRBJ1-2, with D unresolved. Germline CDR1 reads SGHTA; CDR2 reads FQGTGA. V shed 5 bases and J shed 8 bases, with 15 bases lying between them. The CDR3 contains 13 residues. The CDR3 sequence is CASSPGQSEGYTF. As DNA, the CDR3 is TGTGCCAGCAGCCCCGGGCAGAGCGAGGGCTACACCTTC.

This clonotype was counted only a few times. This sequence joins TRBV7-2 and TRBJ2-2; 12 bases are shared with TRBD2. Germline loops: CDR1 SGHTA, CDR2 FQGNSA. V lost 5 bases to trimming and J lost 8 bases; unmatched junction nucleotides: 9. The CDR3 extends over 16 amino acids. DNA of the CDR3: TGTGCCAGCAGCCCTCGGACTAGCGGGGCCCGTGGGGAGCTGTTTTTT. It encodes CASSPRTSGARGELFF.

This chain uses TRBV5-1 with TRBJ2-3, with TRBD1 matching over 12 bases. V lost 4 bases and J lost 5; bases outside the gene matches: 8. The CDR3 sequence is 16 residues long. The germline gives CDR1 SGHRS, CDR2 YFSETQ. Written as DNA, the CDR3 is TGCGCCAGCAGCGCCCCGGGACAGGGGGCTGGAGATACGCAGTATTTT. This codes for CASSAPGQGAGDTQYF.

This clonotype was found a few times. The chain recombines TRBV7-9 with TRBJ2-7; D gene unclear. V was shortened by 4 bases and J by 1 base, with 17 bases between the two germline ends. The CDR3 is 16 residues long. Germline V gene lookup returns CDR1 SEHNR and CDR2 FQNEAQ (reference sequence). The CDR3 sequence: CASSSYLGPFSYEQYF. The DNA of the CDR3 is TGTGCCAGCAGCTCCTATCTAGGTCCGTTTTCCTACGAGCAGTACTTC.

The chain is built from TRBV6-2 or TRBV6-3 and TRBJ1-2, with 8 nucleotides matching TRBD1. J lost 2 bases, V lost 7 bases, and 6 bases had no gene match. The CDR3 loop spans 14 amino acids. Germline lookup yields CDR1 MNHEY and CDR2 SVGEGT. The CDR3 nucleotides are TGTGCCAGCATCGACTGGACAGGGAACTATGGCTACACCTTC. This gives the protein CASIDWTGNYGYTF.

This clonotype was detected only a few times. The chain uses TRBV14 and TRBJ2-3; D might be TRBD1 or TRBD2, each matching 5 bases. Trimming stripped 2 bases from V and 1 base from J, with 10 bases between. The CDR3 contains 15 residues. Germline-derived CDR1 and CDR2 are SGHDN and FVKESK. CDR3: CASSQLGVRTDTQYF. The CDR3 region has the DNA TGTGCCAGCAGCCAACTGGGGGTCCGCACAGATACGCAGTATTTT.

The chain carries TRBV18 and TRBJ1-2; possible D gene TRBD1, 6 bases. This CDR3 is 17 amino acids long. V dropped 0 bases and J dropped 4 bases, with 18 bases sitting between them. Germline values: CDR1 KGHSH, CDR2 LQKENI. The CDR3 nucleotides are TGTGCCAGCTCACCACCGCTCGGACAGTCGTCGGGCTATGGCTACACCTTC. Translation: CASSPPLGQSSGYGYTF.

This clonotype was detected only a few times. The rearrangement joins TRBV5-6 to TRBJ2-1; D might be TRBD1 or TRBD2, each matching 5 bases. The CDR3 is 15 residues long. CDR1 and CDR2 from the germline V gene are SGHDT and YYEEEE. V was shortened by 2 bases and J by 5 bases, with 14 bases between the two germline ends. DNA for the CDR3: TGTGCCAGCAGCTTTCGGGGCTGGTCGAACAATGAGCAGTTCTTC. This translates into CASSFRGWSNNEQFF.

The chain joins TRBV7-9 to TRBJ1-6; TRBD1 matches at 7 bases. CDR3 length equals 15 residues. Germline CDR1 is SEHNR and CDR2 is FQNEAQ (reference sequence). With V trimmed by 6 bases and J by 5 bases, 7 bases remained unmatched. The CDR3 loop is CASRLPGQNNSPLHF. CDR3 nucleotides: TGTGCCAGCAGATTACCGGGACAGAATAATTCACCCCTCCACTTT.

This clonotype was seen a handful of times. V usage is TRBV10-3 and J usage is TRBJ2-3, with a possible D match to TRBD1 (5 bases). This CDR3 is 16 amino acids long. Germline V gene lookup returns CDR1 ENHRY and CDR2 SYGVKD. Trimming stripped 0 bases from V and 0 bases from J, with 10 bases between. CDR3 sequence: CAISESWGASTDTQYF. The CDR3 nucleotides read TGTGCCATCAGTGAGTCGTGGGGCGCTAGCACAGATACGCAGTATTTT.

This clonotype was detected a few times. J is TRBJ1-1 and V is TRBV4-2, with 7 bases matching TRBD1. This CDR3 spans 16 amino acids. J lost 8 bases, V lost 1 base, and 13 bases had no gene match. The germline V gene encodes CDR1 LGHNA and CDR2 YNFKEQ. The CDR3 sequence is CASSQGDGQGVQEAFF. The CDR3 coding sequence is TGTGCCAGCAGCCAAGGCGACGGGCAGGGGGTCCAGGAAGCTTTCTTT.

This chain joins TRBV29-1 and TRBJ2-7, with TRBD1 matching 8 bases. The ends lost 7 bases at V and 2 bases at J; junction bases unmatched: 7. CDR3 length: 13 residues. Germline V gene data show CDR1 as SQVTM and CDR2 as ANQGSEA. The CDR3 region is CSAVDRDAYEQYF. CDR3 nucleotide sequence: TGCAGCGCCGTGGACAGGGACGCCTACGAGCAGTACTTC.

The chain is built from TRBV15 and TRBJ2-1; no definite D call. CDR1 LNHNV and CDR2 YYDKDF come from the germline V gene (reference sequence). The CDR3 runs 17 residues. V was shortened by 0 bases and J by 0 bases, with 12 bases between the two germline ends. For the CDR3, the DNA is TGTGCCACCAGCAGAGATCTGGAACCGAGCTCCTACAATGAGCAGTTCTTC. As protein: CATSRDLEPSSYNEQFF.

There are a few counts of this clonotype. The rearrangement joins TRBV5-5 to TRBJ2-7; no clear D. This CDR3 region has 14 residues. Trimming cost V 0 bases and J 4 bases, with 11 bases left between them. Germline lookup yields CDR1 SGHKS and CDR2 YYEKEE (reference sequence). CDR3 nucleotide sequence: TGTGCCAGCAGCTTGGAAGGGATTGCTTACGAGCAGTACTTC. Amino acids: CASSLEGIAYEQYF.

Only a few counts were recorded for this clonotype. The chain couples TRBV21-1 to TRBJ2-2; the D segment call TRBD1 is taken from the table without a DNA check. TRBV21-1 is recorded as a pseudogene. This CDR3 has 18 amino acids. CDR3 sequence: CASSARTGDRRLPGELFF. CDR3 sequence (DNA): TGTGCCAGCAGCGCCCGGACAGGGGACAGGCGACTACCCGGGGAGCTGTTTTTT.

The chain couples TRBV4-2 to TRBJ1-2; 7 bases are a match to TRBD1. Germline V gene data show CDR1 as LGHNA and CDR2 as YNFKEQ. Germline trimming cut 0 bases from V and 10 bases from J; bases unmatched to any gene: 5. This CDR3 contains 13 residues. The CDR3: CASSQDPGQTYTF. The CDR3 DNA reads as TGTGCCAGCAGCCAAGATCCGGGACAGACCTACACCTTC.

This clonotype was observed a few times. The chain is built from TRBV4-3 and TRBJ2-5; TRBD1 matches 8 bases. This CDR3 is built from 15 residues. The trim removed 3 bases at V and 3 bases at J, leaving 6 bases unmatched. Germline lookup yields CDR1 LGHNA and CDR2 YSLEER. CDR3 amino acids: CASSQVLDREETQYF. CDR3 nucleotides: TGCGCCAGCAGCCAGGTGTTGGACAGGGAAGAGACCCAGTACTTC.

This chain uses TRBV25-1 with TRBJ2-7; 7 positions match TRBD1. This CDR3 spans 14 amino acids. CDR1 is MGHDK, CDR2 SYGVNS, per germline. V was clipped by 4 bases and J by 5 bases; unmatched bases: 8. The CDR3 DNA is TGTGCCAGCAGTGCCGGACAGGTGGCCGACGAGCAGTACTTC. It translates to CASSAGQVADEQYF.

CDR3: CASSQGRQSEKLFF. CDR3 nucleotides: TGCGCCAGCAGCCAAGGGCGGCAAAGTGAAAAACTGTTTTTT. The chain couples TRBV4-1 to TRBJ1-4; D is uncertain. The CDR3 is 14 residues long. CDR1 is MGHRA, CDR2 YSYEKL, per germline. The ends were cut back, 1 base at V and 7 bases at J, with 10 bases in the middle.